The 8 T cell receptor beta chains below come from one sample, sequenced in a study of shared T cell receptors in the human thymus. Produced via immunoSEQ multiplex PCR; TCRdb's table is partial and in-frame only. The table shows roughly 550,000 clones, with about 80% occurring only once. These records were also assigned to another study, of human thymus T cells.

Sequencing used thymocytes. The receptor source for this set is a boy younger than two with a congenital heart defect.

The rearrangement uses TRBV11-2 and TRBJ2-7; tentatively, D is TRBD2 (5 bases). This CDR3 is built from 16 residues. V was clipped by 1 base and J by 7 bases, with 20 bases between them. The germline V gene has CDR1 SGHAT and CDR2 FQNNGV. The CDR3 nucleotides are TGTGCCAGCAGCTTAGCCCCGGACTCCCCTCGAGGAGAGCAGTACTTC. Protein product: CASSLAPDSPRGEQYF.

This clone was detected once. CDR3 nucleotide sequence: TGTGCCAGCAGCCACCCCCCACGACTAGCGGCCTCCTACAATGAGCAGTTCTTC. As protein: CASSHPPRLAASYNEQFF. The rearrangement uses TRBV28 and TRBJ2-1; TRBD2 aligns across 9 bases. V lost 6 bases to trimming and J lost 0 bases; unmatched junction nucleotides: 12. There are 18 residues in the CDR3. CDR1 MDHEN and CDR2 SYDVKM come from the germline V gene.

This clone was recorded once. The same CDR3 also results from other DNA sequences found in this sample. The V and J genes are TRBV27 and TRBJ2-3; 10 nucleotides match TRBD2. The trim removed 5 bases at V and 1 base at J, leaving 3 bases unmatched. Germline CDR1 and CDR2: MNHEY and SMNVEV (reference sequence). The CDR3 consists of 15 residues. The CDR3 DNA sequence: TGTGCCAGCAGTCCCGGGACTAGCGGCACAGATACGCAGTATTTT. As protein: CASSPGTSGTDTQYF.

The chain couples TRBV10-3 to TRBJ1-5; TRBD1 matches 7 bases. Germline loops: CDR1 ENHRY, CDR2 SYGVKD. This CDR3 has 16 residues. V trimming: 0 bases; J trimming: 4 bases; junction bases outside the gene matches: 6. In nucleotides, the CDR3 is TGTGCCATCAGTGAGTCGAGTTCCAGGGGGAATCAGCCCCAGCATTTT. This codes for CAISESSSRGNQPQHF.

The gene calls are TRBV14 and TRBJ2-1; TRBD1 matches at 7 bases. The CDR3 has 13 amino acids. The J segment lost 6 bases and the V segment lost 2 bases, leaving 1 base of the junction unmatched. CDR1 is SGHDN and CDR2 is FVKESK in the germline V gene. The CDR3 reads CASSQRQGNEQFF. The CDR3 DNA follows: TGTGCCAGCAGCCAAAGACAGGGCAATGAGCAGTTCTTC.

The CDR3 DNA reads TGCGCCAGCAGCCATTGCTCGGGACTAGTACGTACCGGGGAGCTGTTTTTT. This encodes CASSHCSGLVRTGELFF. J is TRBJ2-2 and V is TRBV4-1; TRBD2 agrees at 8 bases. J was trimmed by 5 bases and V by 3 bases; bases with no gene match: 11. Looked up from germline, CDR1 is MGHRA and CDR2 is YSYEKL. The CDR3 loop spans 17 amino acids.

V is TRBV6-5 and J is TRBJ2-3; D is perhaps TRBD2 (6 bases). The germline V and J ends were trimmed by 8 bases and 5 bases, with 11 bases remaining between them. Germline assignment: CDR1 MNHEY and CDR2 SVGAGI. This CDR3 has 12 residues. As DNA, the CDR3 is TGTGCCAGCGGGGACTTACTAGATACGCAGTATTTT. This gives the protein CASGDLLDTQYF.

The table lists this clone with a few counts. The chain combines TRBV27 with TRBJ2-1; 10 bases agree with TRBD2. Germline values: CDR1 MNHEY, CDR2 SMNVEV (reference sequence). This CDR3 is built from 17 residues. Trimming took 5 bases from V and 7 from J; bases not matched to a gene: 14. CDR3 nucleotides: TGTGCCAGCAGTGTCCTAGCGGGAGAAGGCTATGGGAATGAGCAGTTCTTC. It specifies CASSVLAGEGYGNEQFF.